Listed below are T cell receptor beta chains from one sample, sequenced in a study of T cell responses to AZD1222 COVID-19 vaccine. Profiled with immunoSEQ multiplex PCR; TCRdb holds only in-frame clones, not every one. Here the sample spans 120,000 to 150,000 clones, about 86% being singletons. The material sequenced was peripheral blood, taken 28 days after the second AZD1222 dose. Receptors were obtained from an adult who received the AZD1222 COVID-19 vaccine. CDR3s include the opening cysteine and the closing phenylalanine or tryptophan.

CDR3 length	V gene	CDR3 protein
12	TRBV29-1	CSVGRGTDTQYF
16	TRBV2	CASSELGGPGGSPLHF
13	TRBV5-1	CASSLTANYGYTF
13	TRBV6-1	CASSEGRQGRAFF
14	TRBV10-3	CATRQGDVNQPQHF
14	TRBV6-4	CASSEDSYNSPLHF
15	TRBV5-1	CASSLVDRGSYEQYF
16	TRBV15	CASQNKDRATNEKLFF
14	TRBV2	CASRGDGYNQPQHF
17	TRBV19	CASRPGQGVSGANVLTF
14	TRBV9	CASSVRTGGGGYTF
13	TRBV4-2	CASSQGPQETQYF
12	TRBV7-9	CASSLDRNTIYF
11	TRBV20-1	CSARHFSGYTF
15	TRBV11-3	CASSLSGAFDNEQFF
11	TRBV11-2	CASSLGGGYTF
15	TRBV30	CAWSVLRELTDTQYF
15	TRBV5-4	CASSSEREGRSEQFF
17	TRBV10-3	CAISESTRGVANYGYTF
18	TRBV15	CATSRPFVLAGAVGELFF